The next 18 T cell receptor beta chains were all read from a single sample in a study of blood T cell repertoires in COVID-19. Generated by immunoSEQ multiplex PCR, the TCRdb table keeps only in-frame clones and is missing some. Of tens of thousands of clones listed, about four fifths are singletons. Material for sequencing was peripheral blood. These receptor sequences come from an older man with acute or convalescent COVID-19.

V and J are TRBV5-1 and TRBJ2-1, with 12 bases fitting TRBD1. The CDR3 consists of 17 residues. The J segment lost 2 bases and the V segment lost 3 bases, leaving 6 bases of the junction unmatched. Germline V lookup: CDR1 SGHRS, CDR2 YFSETQ. This CDR3 is CASSSLGQGATYNEQFF. CDR3 bases: TGCGCCAGCAGCTCCTTGGGACAGGGGGCGACCTACAATGAGCAGTTCTTC.

The V gene is TRBV7-2, the J gene TRBJ2-3; D might be TRBD2 (5 bases). CDR1 and CDR2 (germline): SGHTA, FQGNSA. This CDR3 region has 14 residues. V gave up 4 bases and J gave up 4 bases, with 12 bases separating them. The CDR3: CASSSPGAADTQYF. CDR3 DNA: TGTGCCAGCAGCTCCCCCGGAGCGGCAGATACGCAGTATTTT.

Notes on this clone: One end of the junction varies from germline; a read error may be responsible. The chain combines TRBV3-1 (or the pseudogene TRBV3-2) with TRBJ1-5; D gene uncertain. The CDR3 has 14 amino acids. Germline V lookup: CDR1 LGHDT, CDR2 YNNKEL (reference sequence). CDR3 protein: CASSSREGNQPQHF. As DNA, the CDR3 is TGTGCCAGCAGCTCGAGGGAGGGCAACCAGCCCCAGCATTTT.

The CDR3 nucleotides read TGTGCCAGCAGTGAGAGGCTGAACACTGAAGCTTTCTTT. Translated, it gives CASSERLNTEAFF. V usage is TRBV2 and J usage is TRBJ1-1; D unresolved. The CDR3 runs to 13 residues. The germline V gene has CDR1 SNHLY and CDR2 FYNNEI. Between the trimmed V and J ends, which lost 3 bases and 0 bases, there was a span of 5 bases.

This chain links TRBV6-5 with TRBJ2-5; 9 nucleotides agree with TRBD1. V gave up 6 bases and J gave up 2 bases; unmatched junction bases: 7. This CDR3 has 15 residues. The V gene's germline CDR1 is MNHEY and CDR2 SVGAGI. CDR3 residues: CASSSLTGGQETQYF. The CDR3 DNA is TGTGCCAGCAGCTCCTTGACAGGGGGACAAGAGACCCAGTACTTC.

The chain has TRBV2 and TRBJ1-1; TRBD1 is a possible D gene (6 bases). The germline V gene encodes CDR1 SNHLY and CDR2 FYNNEI. This CDR3 is built from 14 residues. The V and J ends lost 2 bases and 2 bases respectively, with 9 bases between them. Written as DNA, the CDR3 is TGTGCCAGCAGTGAATTAGGGGGAAACACTGAAGCTTTCTTT. Its translation: CASSELGGNTEAFF. The variable domain in full, with the rest retrieved from reference TRBV2 and TRBJ1-1, is EPEVTQTPSHQVTQMGQEVILRCVPISNHLYFYWYRQILGQKVEFLVSFYNNEISEKSEIFDDQFSVERPDGSNFTLKIRSTKLEDSAMYFCASSELGGNTEAFFGQGTRLTVV.

The chain has TRBV7-3 and TRBJ2-5, with TRBD2 matching over 12 bases. The length of the CDR3 is 16 residues. The junction had 4 bases not matched to a gene; V was cut back by 0 bases and J by 5 bases. Germline V lookup: CDR1 SGHTA, CDR2 FQGTGA. DNA of the CDR3: TGTGCCAGCAGCTTAACGACTAGCGGGGGTTCGGAGACCCAGTACTTC. Translation: CASSLTTSGGSETQYF.

The chain is built from TRBV7-8 and TRBJ1-1; TRBD1 matches 7 bases. Germline V gene lookup returns CDR1 SGHVS and CDR2 FQNEAQ. V dropped 1 base and J dropped 4; count of bases not matched to a gene: 3. This CDR3 has 14 amino acids. The CDR3 bases are TGTGCCAGCAGCTTAGGACAGGGATCCACTGAAGCTTTCTTT. Translating gives CASSLGQGSTEAFF. Combining the CDR3 with reference TRBV7-8 and TRBJ1-1 gives the whole variable domain GAGVSQSPRYKVAKRGQDVALRCDPISGHVSLFWYQQALGQGPEFLTYFQNEAQLDKSGLPSDRFFAERPEGSVSTLKIQRTQQEDSAVYLCASSLGQGSTEAFFGQGTRLTVV.

The rearrangement joins TRBV4-1 to TRBJ1-6, with D perhaps matching TRBD1 (6 bases). Germline CDR1 is MGHRA and CDR2 is YSYEKL. This CDR3 comprises 16 residues. V lost 2 bases and J lost 10, with 18 bases in between. The chain's CDR3 is CASSQTRGILESPLHF. Here the CDR3 DNA reads TGCGCCAGCAGCCAAACTAGGGGGATTTTAGAATCACCCCTCCACTTT.

The chain employs TRBV12-5 and TRBJ2-3; maybe TRBD1 (6 bases). Germline V gene lookup returns CDR1 LGHNT and CDR2 FRNRAP. Trimming cost V 5 bases and J 4 bases, with 16 bases left between them. This CDR3 comprises 15 residues. CDR3 nucleotides: TGTGCTAGTGGTAACCCGAAGGGGGTAGCAGATACGCAGTATTTT. Protein product: CASGNPKGVADTQYF. Variable domain in full (rest from reference TRBV12-5 and TRBJ2-3): DARVTQTPRHKVTEMGQEVTMRCQPILGHNTVFWYRQTMMQGLELLAYFRNRAPLDDSGMPKDRFSAEMPDATLATLKIQPSEPRDSAVYFCASGNPKGVADTQYFGPGTRLTVL.

This rearrangement joins TRBV5-6 to TRBJ2-1, with D perhaps TRBD1 (6 bases). This CDR3 comprises 14 residues. V shed 2 bases and J shed 3 bases, with 9 bases lying between them. In germline, CDR1 is SGHDT, CDR2 YYEEEE. DNA for the CDR3: TGTGCCAGCAGCTTAGGGGGTTACTACAATGAGCAGTTCTTC. Amino acid sequence: CASSLGGYYNEQFF. The full variable domain, rest sourced from reference TRBV5-6 and TRBJ2-1, is DAGVTQSPTHLIKTRGQQVTLRCSPKSGHDTVSWYQQALGQGPQFIFQYYEEEERQRGNFPDRFSGHQFPNYSSELNVNALLLGDSALYLCASSLGGYYNEQFFGPGTRLTVL.

This clone was picked up a small number of times. The chain combines TRBV11-2 with TRBJ2-5, with D possibly being TRBD2 (7 bases). V was clipped by 5 bases and J by 4 bases, with 11 bases between them. Looked up from germline, CDR1 is SGHAT and CDR2 is FQNNGV. The CDR3 spans 13 residues. This chain's CDR3 is CASSGEGGETQYF. The CDR3, as DNA: TGTGCCAGCAGCGGGGAGGGGGGAGAGACCCAGTACTTC.

The chain combines TRBV25-1 with TRBJ1-6; 9 bases line up with TRBD1. The CDR3 has 14 residues. The germline gives CDR1 MGHDK, CDR2 SYGVNS. With V trimmed by 9 bases and J by 10 bases, 10 bases remained unmatched. The chain's CDR3 is CASSRDREKSPLHF. In DNA, the CDR3 is TGTGCCAGTAGCCGGGACAGGGAAAAGTCACCCCTCCACTTT.

The chain recombines TRBV7-8 with TRBJ1-2; D possibly corresponds to TRBD1 (6 bases). The CDR3 sequence is 15 residues long. The V end lost 4 bases, the J end lost 5 bases, and 17 bases lay between the germline ends. Germline V gives CDR1 SGHVS, CDR2 FQNEAQ. CDR3 sequence reads: CASSSAGGGGYGYTF. DNA of the CDR3: TGTGCCAGCAGCTCCGCGGGAGGGGGAGGGTATGGCTACACCTTC.

This chain uses TRBV19 with TRBJ2-3; perhaps TRBD1 as D (6 bases). There are 17 residues in the CDR3. V lost 0 bases and J 2 bases, leaving 15 bases between the germline ends. Germline-derived CDR1 and CDR2 are LNHDA and SQIVND (reference sequence). CDR3 loop: CASSIDLPGHITDTQYF. The CDR3 DNA sequence: TGTGCCAGTAGTATAGACTTACCGGGACATATCACAGATACGCAGTATTTT.

The chain recombines TRBV5-4 with TRBJ1-2; D ambiguous. Trimming pared 1 base from V and 4 bases from J, leaving 14 bases between. The CDR3 extends over 15 amino acids. Germline values: CDR1 SGHNT, CDR2 YYREEE (reference sequence). The CDR3 here is CASSLSGEWIYGYTF. The CDR3 bases are TGTGCCAGCAGCTTGTCTGGGGAGTGGATCTATGGCTACACCTTC.

The CDR3 DNA follows: TGTGCCAGTAGTAGTCAAGGGGATAGCGGCTATGGCTACACCTTC. Its protein product is CASSSQGDSGYGYTF. This chain links TRBV19 with TRBJ1-2, with a tentative D call TRBD1 (5 bases). V lost 4 bases, J lost 4 bases, and 16 bases lay in between. This CDR3 is 15 amino acids long. The V gene's germline CDR1 is LNHDA and CDR2 SQIVND (reference sequence).

CDR3: CASSLSVNEGTGHGYTF. As DNA, the CDR3 is TGTGCCAGCAGCTTAAGCGTTAATGAAGGGACAGGGCATGGCTACACCTTC. The rearrangement links TRBV7-2 to TRBJ1-2; 9 bases are shared with TRBD1. V lost 2 bases and J lost 6; bases outside the gene matches: 13. Germline V gene sequence: CDR1 SGHTA, CDR2 FQGNSA. The CDR3 extends over 17 amino acids.